The table lists the clone carrying this T cell receptor (beta chain) with a few counts. This entry is derived from a study of patients and donors after allogeneic stem cell transplantation. TCRdb reanalysed the RT-PCR reads using MiXCR and keeps one entry per CDR3 protein. The table has roughly 960,000 distinct CDR3 sequences, under 20% seen once. V lost 6 bases and J lost 6, with 9 bases in between. The CDR3 runs to 12 residues. Sequencing used blood, either unsorted or a sorted T cell fraction (not recorded which). The chain employs TRBV12-3 or TRBV12-4 and TRBJ1-3; no clear D. The TCR comes from a human donor who was either an allogeneic HSCT recipient or a stem cell or donor lymphocyte infusion donor (not recorded which). It is not recorded whose cells these are; they may come from a transplant donor. The CDR3, as DNA: TGTGCCAGCAGCCCCTCCTCAAACACCATATATTTT. This translates into CASSPSSNTIYF.